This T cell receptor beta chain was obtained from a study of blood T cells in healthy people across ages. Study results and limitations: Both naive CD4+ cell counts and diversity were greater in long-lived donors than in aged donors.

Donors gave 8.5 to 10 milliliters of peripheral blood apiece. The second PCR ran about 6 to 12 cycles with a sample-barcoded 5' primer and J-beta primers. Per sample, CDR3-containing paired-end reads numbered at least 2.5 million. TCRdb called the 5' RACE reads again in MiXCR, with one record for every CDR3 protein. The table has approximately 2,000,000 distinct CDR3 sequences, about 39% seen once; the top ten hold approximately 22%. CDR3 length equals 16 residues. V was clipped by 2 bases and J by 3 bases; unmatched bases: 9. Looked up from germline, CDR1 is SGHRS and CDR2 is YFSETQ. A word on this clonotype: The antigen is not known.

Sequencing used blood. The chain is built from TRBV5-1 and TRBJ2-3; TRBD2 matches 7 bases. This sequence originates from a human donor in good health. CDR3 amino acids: CASSLTSGVLTDTQYF. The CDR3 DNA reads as TGCGCCAGCAGCTTAACAAGCGGGGTGCTTACAGATACGCAGTATTTT.